This T cell receptor beta chain was obtained from a study of blood T cells in healthy people across ages. Study as a whole: About one barcoded beta molecule per two T cells was captured by template switching.

Study-wide results and limits: Total diversity from one million sequenced T cells was likely underestimated. Researchers said unsorted PBMCs prevented a conclusive naive versus antigen-experienced comparison.

The CDR3 sequence is 16 residues long. CDR1 is SEHNR and CDR2 is FQNEAQ in the germline V gene (reference sequence). The V end was cut by 0 bases, the J end by 9 bases, with 15 bases between. Per-sample yields of isolated PBMCs were at least 6 million. With regard to this clonotype: Antigen unknown.

The use of a sample-barcoded 5' primer and a J-beta primer mix characterized a second PCR of 7 to 11 cycles. TCRdb itself ran the 5' RACE reads through MiXCR, one entry per CDR3 protein. The sample records about 680,000 distinct CDR3 sequences, about 52% being singletons. The specimen sequenced was blood. The origin of this receptor is a woman in her sixties or seventies in good health. The chain combines TRBV7-9 with TRBJ1-6; possibly TRBD1 for D (5 bases). The CDR3 reads CASSLALRESLSPLHF. In DNA form, the CDR3 reads TGTGCCAGCAGCTTAGCGCTCAGGGAGAGCCTTTCACCCCTCCACTTT.